The source of this T cell receptor beta chain is a study of shared clonotypes between healthy human individuals (TCRdb year 2020). For the study in its entirety: The cohort included a few men and a couple of women between 18 and 49 years of age. To estimate repertoire size and how much clonotypes are shared between individuals, the study performed deep sequencing of blood TCR repertoires from roughly five healthy adults. Between about 0.94 and 8.9 billion PBMCs per donor were obtained by leukapheresis. For each donor, three plates each were used for CD4 naive and CD4 memory, two plates were used for CD8 naive, and one plate was used for CD8 memory. To increase sequencing depth and limit assay-specific biases, different laboratories used diverse techniques to prepare libraries and sequence TCR repertoires.

For CDR1 and CDR2, the germline V gene lists SGDLS and YYNGEE. V is cut back by 0 bases and J by 4 bases, with 3 bases in the junction unmatched. The CDR3 sequence holds 15 residues, the cysteine and phenylalanine included. Left in the record is the CDR3 DNA by itself, 45 bases read in frame from the first base. About this clone: The target of this receptor is not known. The sample holds no much larger clone one base away, and base qualities are not on file.

TCR CDR3 regions were amplified from genomic DNA by multiplex PCR using the deep immunoSEQ assay. Extracted genomic DNA from each cell subset was spread evenly across all wells of several immunoSEQ 96-well plates, with each plate serving as a replicate. For sorted subsets, approximately 200 ng of genomic DNA, equivalent to around 29,000 T cell genomes, went into each replicate PCR. The purified libraries were quantified using a Qubit 3.0 fluorometer, sized with a Bioanalyzer 2100, and then quantified again using the KAPA Library Quantification kit. Each immunoSEQ 96-well plate was sequenced on its own single-read 150-cycle Illumina NextSeq 550 flow cell. Turning to the authors' computational methods: Because the immunoSEQ output held only junctional sequences and lacked quality scores, the filtering could not match the filtering applied to full-length reads. Sequences were annotated with PyIR, a Python wrapper for IgBLAST v1.9, and V/J genes and CDR3 were assigned using IMGT germline references. Reads were filtered out if the reads had weak V/J assignments (E-value above 1e-6), no CDR3, stop codons, out-of-frame junctions, or ambiguous translated residues. A V3J clonotype was defined by an identical inferred V gene, J gene, and CDR3 amino acid sequence. To compute the percentage overlap between repertoires, the number of shared unique clonotypes was divided by the size of the smaller repertoire. Richness of each repertoire was evaluated using RTK rarefaction, the Chao1 estimator, and Recon v2.1 estimates of unobserved clonotypes. Generation probabilities for all TCRbeta clonotypes obtained by the gDNA method from several donors were computed using OLGA. TCRdb retrieved this table from immuneACCESS and kept in-frame rearrangements only. Not all clones are present; in checked studies, unresolved V genes account for under half, and no reason is known for the remainder. The DNA gave D and trimming, while V, J and clone size come from that table. Across this sample there are roughly 2.4 million clones, with roughly 95% seen only once. The ten biggest clones cover 0.13% of the sample.

The donors were healthy, HIV-negative adults who had no recently reported acute infections or vaccinations. Every donor was a Caucasian adult living in Nashville, Tennessee, USA. CD4+ T cells were enriched by magnetic negative selection, after which naive cells were positively selected on CD45RA and the negative fraction was taken as the memory subset. Blood was collected by leukapheresis, and PBMCs were isolated by Ficoll-Histopaque density gradient centrifugation and then cryopreserved in liquid nitrogen vapor phase. Analytical flow cytometry was used to check the purity and quantity of every magnetically sorted T cell population. From each sorted fraction, genomic DNA was isolated and quantified by UV absorbance on a Nanodrop 2000c. What the study reported, not specific to this receptor: The small number of donors limited the genetic and exposure-history diversity represented. Estimated clonotype richness was generally larger for naive than for memory subsets. Based on pairwise subsampling, the degree of clonotype sharing among donors was expected to be affected by sequencing depth. Rarefaction of sorted-subset datasets indicated incomplete sequencing despite the large sequencing depth. Across a handful of donors, approximately 5% of naive CD4, around 3.3% of naive CD8, about 2.3% of memory CD4, and 0.3% to 0.45% of memory CD8 clonotypes were shared. Higher generation probabilities were observed for clonotypes shared by all four sorted-subset donors than for non-shared clonotypes. Sampling was restricted to blood, and TCR repertoires in tissue are likely to differ from TCR repertoires in blood.

This chain is built from TRBV9 and TRBJ2-1, and 8 junction bases match TRBD1. This TCR was sampled from a man between 18 and 29 years old in good health. The sequenced material came from naive CD4+ T cells sorted from blood. Taken with the paper, the label for cell subset or site translates to: CD45RA+ positively selected. The CDR3 protein sequence reads: CASSVGRQGYNEQFF. The sequenced DNA is TGTGCCAGCAGCGTAGGACGACAGGGGTACAATGAGCAGTTCTTC.